The entry below gives a single T cell receptor (beta chain) sequence along with its context. The data were obtained in a study of control samples from healthy donors and cancer patients. V was trimmed by 6 bases and J by 6 bases, leaving 8 bases between them. The germline gives CDR1 MNHNY, CDR2 SVGAGI (reference sequence). The CDR3 covers 12 residues. The protocol was immunoSEQ multiplex PCR, while the TCRdb copy is restricted to in-frame clones and leaves out a portion. The table has 130,000 to 150,000 clones, approximately 93% seen once. Sample: blood. V is TRBV6-6 and J is TRBJ1-4, with D perhaps matching TRBD1 (5 bases). This TCR derives from a man aged 18 to 30 in good health. The CDR3 DNA follows: TGTGCCAGCAGCCCACAGGATGAAAAACTGTTTTTT. It codes for CASSPQDEKLFF.